The clone carrying this T cell receptor beta chain was seen once. Generated by immunoSEQ multiplex PCR, the TCRdb table keeps only in-frame clones and is missing some. The repertoire consists of about 84,000 clones, with roughly 97% occurring once and the leading ten covering 0.15% to 0.2%. This sample was taken from a study of technical replicates of blood from a handful of donors. CDR1 ENHRY and CDR2 SYGVKD come from the germline V gene. This CDR3 contains 15 residues. Deletions cut 4 bases from V and 1 base from J, with 13 bases between. The TCR was taken from a human donor in good health. Sequenced input: T cells isolated from PBMCs. The genes are TRBV10-3 and TRBJ1-1; D is uncertain. CDR3: CAISVVSSGNTEAFF. The CDR3 DNA sequence: TGTGCCATCAGTGTGGTTTCGAGTGGGAACACTGAAGCTTTCTTT.